The 28 T cell receptor beta chains in this list originate from one sample, sequenced in a study of T-cell reconstitution after alpha-beta-depleted transplantation in children. Unique molecular identifiers tagged the TCRbeta library. TCRdb reprocessed the PCR reads via MiXCR and lists one record per CDR3 protein. The table lists some 200,000 distinct CDR3 sequences, roughly 6.8% of them singletons. Sequences were derived from PBMCs from the stem cell graft donor, sampled from the stem cell graft. These receptors came from a human donor who donated a stem cell graft to a child with Wiskott-Aldrich syndrome.

This clonotype was counted only a few times. The V gene is TRBV18, the J gene TRBJ1-2; possible D gene TRBD1, 6 bases. Germline CDR1 KGHSH, CDR2 LQKENI. The CDR3 length is 18 residues. Trimming took off 4 bases at V and 0 bases at J, with 21 bases between the two ends. The DNA of the CDR3 is TGTGCCAGCTCACGACTCTCGGGACAACCGGGAGCTAACTATGGCTACACCTTC. Its translation is CASSRLSGQPGANYGYTF. The full variable domain, its missing parts supplied by reference TRBV18 and TRBJ1-2, is NAGVMQNPRHLVRRRGQEARLRCSPMKGHSHVYWYRQLPEEGLKFMVYLQKENIIDESGMPKERFSAEFPKEGPSILRIQQVVRGDSAAYFCASSRLSGQPGANYGYTFGSGTRLTVV.

This clonotype was observed many times. The chain links TRBV28 to TRBJ2-5; 8 nucleotides align to TRBD2. The germline V gene encodes CDR1 MDHEN and CDR2 SYDVKM. The CDR3 totals 16 residues. The V gene end was trimmed by 4 bases and the J gene end by 5 bases; junction bases not matched to a gene: 12. For the CDR3, the DNA is TGTGCCAGCAGTTCATTCAAGAGCGGGGGAGGCGAGACCCAGTACTTC. It specifies CASSSFKSGGGETQYF.

This clonotype was found a few times. V is TRBV2 and J is TRBJ2-5; TRBD1 might be the D (5 bases). V lost 4 bases, J lost 3 bases, and 18 bases lay in between. The CDR3 is made up of 16 amino acids. Looked up from germline, CDR1 is SNHLY and CDR2 is FYNNEI. CDR3: CASSGSPTEAKETQYF. The CDR3 DNA is TGTGCCAGCAGTGGATCACCGACAGAGGCCAAAGAGACCCAGTACTTC.

This clonotype was detected ten times or more. The chain links TRBV28 to TRBJ1-1, with D maybe TRBD1 (5 bases). Deletions cut 3 bases from V and 5 bases from J, with 16 bases between. The CDR3 totals 15 residues. Germline assignment: CDR1 MDHEN and CDR2 SYDVKM. The CDR3 protein is CASSLLTGLKTEAFF. The CDR3 DNA reads as TGTGCCAGCAGTTTGCTCACGGGACTTAAGACTGAAGCTTTCTTT.

In this sample, this clonotype turned up many times. This chain connects TRBV12-3 or TRBV12-4 to TRBJ2-5; D perhaps matches TRBD2 (5 bases). V was shortened by 7 bases and J by 6 bases, with 18 bases between the two germline ends. The length of the CDR3 is 14 residues. The CDR3, as DNA: TGTGCCAGCACCAACCCCGGGATAGGGAAGACCCAGTACTTC. Amino acid sequence: CASTNPGIGKTQYF.

This clonotype was observed at least ten times. The rearrangement links TRBV5-1 to TRBJ1-2; maybe TRBD1 (5 bases). The CDR3 runs to 18 residues. Germline V lookup: CDR1 SGHRS, CDR2 YFSETQ. Trimming removed 3 bases at V and 0 bases at J, with 21 bases between. The CDR3 DNA sequence: TGCGCCAGCAGCTCAAGAACAGGAACCAGTTACTCTAACTATGGCTACACCTTC. This sequence encodes CASSSRTGTSYSNYGYTF.

The gene calls are TRBV7-9 and TRBJ1-5; maybe TRBD1 (6 bases). V shed 8 bases and J shed 0 bases, with 11 bases lying between them. The CDR3 contains 14 residues. Germline assignment: CDR1 SEHNR and CDR2 FQNEAQ (reference sequence). The CDR3 sequence is CASSRDNSNQPQHF. In nucleotides, the CDR3 is TGTGCCAGCTCCCGGGACAATAGCAATCAGCCCCAGCATTTT.

This clonotype was observed many times. The V call is TRBV5-1, the J call TRBJ1-1; D is ambiguous. Germline V gene data show CDR1 as SGHRS and CDR2 as YFSETQ. The CDR3 runs to 16 residues. V gave up 1 base and J gave up 3 bases, with 16 bases separating them. The CDR3 coding sequence is TGCGCCAGCAGCTTGTCATTGAATGAAGTGCACACTGAAGCTTTCTTT. It encodes CASSLSLNEVHTEAFF.

This clonotype has more than one count but fewer than ten. The chain recombines TRBV24-1 with TRBJ2-3, with D possibly being TRBD2 (6 bases). Germline V gene sequence: CDR1 KGHDR, CDR2 SFDVKD. The CDR3 consists of 16 residues. The V gene lost 4 bases and the J gene lost 1 base, with 14 bases spanning the gap. The CDR3 here is CATSDRDLEGTDTQYF. The CDR3 bases are TGTGCCACCAGTGACCGGGACTTGGAGGGCACAGATACGCAGTATTTT.

At least ten counts were recorded for this clonotype. The chain has TRBV5-1 and TRBJ2-4, with TRBD1 matching 11 bases. CDR1 SGHRS and CDR2 YFSETQ come from the germline V gene. The CDR3 has 15 residues. V dropped 0 bases and J dropped 6; count of bases not matched to a gene: 2. The CDR3 bases are TGCGCCAGCAGCTTGGCGGACAGGGGGCGAAACATTCAGTACTTC. Amino acids: CASSLADRGRNIQYF.

This clonotype was recorded at least ten times. The rearrangement uses TRBV7-2 and TRBJ2-7; D is ambiguous. Trimming took 7 bases from V and 3 from J, leaving 10 bases between them. Germline CDR1 SGHTA, CDR2 FQGNSA. The CDR3 loop spans 12 amino acids. The CDR3 region is CASNDRYYEQYF. In nucleotides, the CDR3 is TGTGCCAGCAATGACCGCTACTACGAGCAGTACTTC.

This clonotype was counted at least ten times. The chain uses TRBV9 and TRBJ1-1, with D possibly TRBD1 on 6 matching bases. Germline loops: CDR1 SGDLS, CDR2 YYNGEE. This CDR3 spans 16 amino acids. V was shortened by 0 bases and J by 1 base, with 13 bases between the two germline ends. The CDR3 sequence: CASSVGGQGKNTEAFF. The CDR3, as DNA: TGTGCCAGCAGCGTAGGGGGGCAGGGAAAGAACACTGAAGCTTTCTTT.

In the case of this clonotype: A much bigger clone sits one base away, suggesting this may be a read error. This chain uses TRBV12-3 or TRBV12-4 with TRBJ1-1; no clear D. This CDR3 has 13 residues. V lost 3 bases to trimming and J lost 11 bases, with 16 bases between them. The CDR3 sequence is CASSFNGRGGAFF. The CDR3 DNA is TGTGCCAGCAGTTTTAATGGTCGGGGAGGGGCTTTCTTT.

This clonotype was observed at least ten times. This chain joins TRBV11-2 and TRBJ2-7, with 8 bases matching TRBD2. Germline V gene lookup returns CDR1 SGHAT and CDR2 FQNNGV. This CDR3 spans 14 amino acids. V gave up 6 bases and J gave up 2 bases; unmatched junction bases: 6. CDR3 in DNA: TGTGCCAGCAGTCGTCTCGGGGGGGCCTACGAGCAGTACTTC. It codes for CASSRLGGAYEQYF. Combining the CDR3 with reference TRBV11-2 and TRBJ2-7 gives the whole variable domain EAGVAQSPRYKIIEKRQSVAFWCNPISGHATLYWYQQILGQGPKLLIQFQNNGVVDDSQLPKDRFSAERLKGVDSTLKIQPAKLEDSAVYLCASSRLGGAYEQYFGPGTRLTVT.

Many counts were recorded for this clonotype. This chain links TRBV7-9 with TRBJ2-2, with 9 nucleotides matching TRBD1. The CDR3 length is 14 residues. The V gene end was trimmed by 6 bases and the J gene end by 3 bases; junction bases not matched to a gene: 2. Germline CDR1 reads SEHNR; CDR2 reads FQNEAQ (reference sequence). CDR3 loop: CASRRQGDTGELFF. The CDR3 bases are TGTGCCAGCAGACGACAGGGGGACACCGGGGAGCTGTTTTTT.

In its sample, this clonotype was seen many times. The chain uses TRBV11-1 and TRBJ2-1; 7 bases are a match to TRBD1. The germline CDR1 and CDR2 sequences are SGHAT and FQDESV (reference sequence). The V and J ends lost 5 bases and 0 bases, in that order; junction bases with no gene match: 13. The CDR3 has 18 amino acids. The CDR3 DNA reads TGTGCCAGCAGCCAACATAGGGGACAGCCGAGCTCCTACAATGAGCAGTTCTTC. Translated, it gives CASSQHRGQPSSYNEQFF.

Comment on this clonotype: Germline and junction disagree at one end, which may indicate a read error. The chain uses TRBV20-1 and TRBJ2-7, with D hard to call. CDR1 is DFQATT and CDR2 is SNEGSKA in the germline V gene (reference sequence). The CDR3 runs to 15 residues. This CDR3 is CCARDPRQRAYEQYF. CDR3 sequence (DNA): TGCTGTGCTAGAGATCCGCGACAAAGGGCCTACGAGCAGTACTTC.

This clonotype was recorded at least ten times. The chain couples TRBV29-1 to TRBJ2-3; 8 bases match TRBD2. In germline, CDR1 is SQVTM, CDR2 ANQGSEA. CDR3 length: 13 residues. V shed 3 bases and J 3 bases; nucleotides not matched to a gene: 2. The CDR3: CSVDGGATDTQYF. CDR3 bases: TGCAGCGTTGACGGGGGGGCAACAGATACGCAGTATTTT.

This clonotype was seen many times. This sequence joins TRBV5-6 and TRBJ2-5; 7 bases match TRBD1. Germline V gene lookup returns CDR1 SGHDT and CDR2 YYEEEE. Trimming removed 3 bases from V and 5 bases from J; junction bases left unmatched: 10. The CDR3 is 15 amino acids. The CDR3 here is CASSWTGTVGETQYF. Here the CDR3 DNA reads TGTGCCAGCAGCTGGACCGGGACAGTCGGGGAGACCCAGTACTTC. Supplemented by reference TRBV5-6 and TRBJ2-5, the full variable domain reads DAGVTQSPTHLIKTRGQQVTLRCSPKSGHDTVSWYQQALGQGPQFIFQYYEEEERQRGNFPDRFSGHQFPNYSSELNVNALLLGDSALYLCASSWTGTVGETQYFGPGTRLLVL.

Ten or more counts support this clonotype. The V call is TRBV20-1, the J call TRBJ1-5; unclear D gene. Between the trimmed V and J ends, which lost 0 bases and 5 bases, there was a span of 8 bases. CDR1 and CDR2 from the germline V gene are DFQATT and SNEGSKA (reference sequence). The CDR3 sequence is 13 residues long. The chain's CDR3 is CSARDQNDQPQHF. The CDR3, as DNA: TGCAGTGCTAGAGACCAAAACGATCAGCCCCAGCATTTT.

This clonotype has ten or more counts. The chain employs TRBV5-1 and TRBJ2-1; D gene uncertain. Germline V gene sequence: CDR1 SGHRS, CDR2 YFSETQ. Trimming took off 0 bases at V and 5 bases at J, with 12 bases between the two ends. This CDR3 comprises 15 residues. CDR3 DNA: TGCGCCAGCAGCTTGGATGGACGCATGAACAATGAGCAGTTCTTC. Encoded protein: CASSLDGRMNNEQFF.

This clonotype was picked up many times. V usage is TRBV12-3 or TRBV12-4 and J usage is TRBJ2-1; D possibly uses TRBD1 or TRBD2 (5 bases each). This CDR3 has 15 amino acids. Trimming took off 3 bases at V and 6 bases at J, with 15 bases between the two ends. The CDR3 region is CASSLVGELPNEQFF. CDR3 in DNA: TGTGCCAGCAGTTTGGTGGGGGAGCTACCCAATGAGCAGTTCTTC.

This clonotype occurred a few times. CDR3 nucleotides: TGTGCCACCAAATCGACCAAACTCGGGGAGCTGTTTTTT. It translates to CATKSTKLGELFF. This chain joins TRBV24-1 and TRBJ2-2; no clear D. CDR1 is KGHDR and CDR2 is SFDVKD in the germline V gene. Trimming took 8 bases from V and 7 from J, leaving 13 bases between them. The CDR3 contains 13 residues.

This clonotype was seen ten or more times. The J gene is TRBJ1-1, the V gene TRBV6-4; no clear D. Germline V gene sequence: CDR1 MRHNA, CDR2 SNTAGT. Trimming removed 2 bases from V and 1 base from J, with 5 bases in between. This CDR3 region has 13 residues. For the CDR3, the DNA is TGTGCCAGCAGTGACACGGAGAACACTGAAGCTTTCTTT. Protein: CASSDTENTEAFF.

This clonotype was counted at least ten times. V gene TRBV18 combines with J gene TRBJ2-1, with D maybe TRBD2 (5 bases). The CDR3 runs 13 residues. The germline V and J ends were trimmed by 8 bases and 7 bases, with 15 bases remaining between them. Germline CDR1 is KGHSH and CDR2 is LQKENI. The CDR3 is CASPDITRNEQFF. In DNA, the CDR3 is TGTGCCAGCCCAGACATTACTAGGAATGAGCAGTTCTTC.

This clonotype was observed a handful of times. The chain combines TRBV4-3 with TRBJ1-5; D remains ambiguous. Trimming removed 1 base from V and 7 bases from J, with 14 bases in between. The germline V gene has CDR1 LGHNA and CDR2 YSLEER. The CDR3 has 15 amino acids. The CDR3: CASSQAGLAGQPQHF. The CDR3 DNA reads as TGCGCCAGCAGCCAAGCCGGGCTCGCCGGACAGCCCCAGCATTTT.

This clonotype was recorded at least ten times. V usage is TRBV2 and J usage is TRBJ1-2; D might be TRBD1 (5 bases). Germline CDR1 is SNHLY and CDR2 is FYNNEI. V was shortened by 3 bases and J by 8 bases, with 19 bases between the two germline ends. There are 15 residues in the CDR3. The CDR3 DNA is TGTGCCAGCAGTGATTCCGGGACCCTGGTCGGGGGCTACACCTTC. Protein product: CASSDSGTLVGGYTF.

This clonotype was seen at least ten times. The V and J genes are TRBV6-5 and TRBJ2-3; a weak D match, TRBD1 (6 bases). Germline V CDR1 and CDR2: MNHEY, SVGAGI. The CDR3 has 16 amino acids. Trimming took off 5 bases at V and 1 base at J, with 16 bases between the two ends. Here the CDR3 reads CASSRIRGEGTDTQYF. In nucleotides, the CDR3 is TGTGCCAGCAGTCGCATCAGGGGTGAGGGCACAGATACGCAGTATTTT.